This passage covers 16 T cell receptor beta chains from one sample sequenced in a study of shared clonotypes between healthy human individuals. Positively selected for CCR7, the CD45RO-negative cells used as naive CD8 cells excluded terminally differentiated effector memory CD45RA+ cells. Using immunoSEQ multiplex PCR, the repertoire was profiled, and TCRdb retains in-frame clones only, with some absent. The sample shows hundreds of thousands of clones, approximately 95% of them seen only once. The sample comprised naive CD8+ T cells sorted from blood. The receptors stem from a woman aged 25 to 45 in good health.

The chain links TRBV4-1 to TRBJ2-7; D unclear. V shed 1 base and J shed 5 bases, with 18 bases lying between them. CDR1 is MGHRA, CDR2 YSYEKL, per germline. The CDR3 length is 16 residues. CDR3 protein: CASSQVIGSENNEQYF. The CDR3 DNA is TGCGCCAGCAGCCAAGTTATCGGCAGCGAGAACAACGAGCAGTACTTC.

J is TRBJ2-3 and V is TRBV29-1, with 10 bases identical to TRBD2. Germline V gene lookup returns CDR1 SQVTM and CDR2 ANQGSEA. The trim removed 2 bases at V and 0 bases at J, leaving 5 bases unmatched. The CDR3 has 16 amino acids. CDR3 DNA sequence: TGCAGCGTTGAATTTACTAGCGGGGCCAGCACAGATACGCAGTATTTT. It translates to CSVEFTSGASTDTQYF.

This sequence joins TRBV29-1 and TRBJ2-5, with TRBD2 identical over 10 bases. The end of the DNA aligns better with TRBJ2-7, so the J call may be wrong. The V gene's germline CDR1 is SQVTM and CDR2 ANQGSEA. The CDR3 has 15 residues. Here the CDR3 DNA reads TGCAGCGTCAGCGGGGGGGGACGGCACTCCTACGAGCAGTACTTC. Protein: CSVSGGGRHSYEQYF.

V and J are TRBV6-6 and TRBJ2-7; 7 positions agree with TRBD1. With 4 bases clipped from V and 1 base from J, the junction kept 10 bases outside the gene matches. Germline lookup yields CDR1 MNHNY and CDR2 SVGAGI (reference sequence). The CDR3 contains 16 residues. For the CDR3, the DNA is TGTGCCAGCAGTTTGTATCCGGGACAGTATTCCTACGAGCAGTACTTC. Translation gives CASSLYPGQYSYEQYF.

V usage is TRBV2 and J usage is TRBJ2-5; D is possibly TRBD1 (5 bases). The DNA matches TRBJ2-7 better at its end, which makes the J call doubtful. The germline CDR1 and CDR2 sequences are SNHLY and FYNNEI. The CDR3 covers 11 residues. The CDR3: CASGWGVEQYF. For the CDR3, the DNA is TGTGCCAGCGGTTGGGGCGTCGAGCAGTACTTC.

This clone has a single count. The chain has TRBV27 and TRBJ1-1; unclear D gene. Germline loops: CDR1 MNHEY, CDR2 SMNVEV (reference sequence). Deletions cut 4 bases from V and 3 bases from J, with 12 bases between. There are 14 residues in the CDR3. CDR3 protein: CASSWGERDTEAFF. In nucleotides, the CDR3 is TGTGCCAGCAGTTGGGGAGAACGGGACACTGAAGCTTTCTTT.

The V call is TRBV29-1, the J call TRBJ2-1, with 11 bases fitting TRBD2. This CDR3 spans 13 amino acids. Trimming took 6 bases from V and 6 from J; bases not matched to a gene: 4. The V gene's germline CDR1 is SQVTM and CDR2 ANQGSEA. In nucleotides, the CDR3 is TGCAGCGTAGGGACTAGCGGATTCAATGAGCAGTTCTTC. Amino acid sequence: CSVGTSGFNEQFF.

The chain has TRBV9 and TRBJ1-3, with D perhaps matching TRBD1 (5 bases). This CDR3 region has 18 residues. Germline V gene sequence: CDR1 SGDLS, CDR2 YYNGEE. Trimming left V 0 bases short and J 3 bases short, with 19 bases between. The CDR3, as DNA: TGTGCCAGCAGCGTAGAAGGGGAAATGACGGGTGGTGGAAACACCATATATTTT. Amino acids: CASSVEGEMTGGGNTIYF.

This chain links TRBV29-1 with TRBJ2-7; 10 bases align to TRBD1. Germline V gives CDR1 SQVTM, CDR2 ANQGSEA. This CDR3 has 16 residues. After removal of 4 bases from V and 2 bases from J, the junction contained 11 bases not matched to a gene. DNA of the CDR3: TGCAGCGTTGCCGGGACAGGGGTTGATTTCCCCTACGAGCAGTACTTC. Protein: CSVAGTGVDFPYEQYF.

The CDR3 coding sequence is TGTGCCAGCATAGCGGGAGTAGCCTACGAGCAGTACTTC. As protein: CASIAGVAYEQYF. The chain combines TRBV2 with TRBJ2-7, with 9 bases lining up with TRBD2. The CDR3 covers 13 residues. CDR1 and CDR2 (germline): SNHLY, FYNNEI. Trimming at V came to 7 bases and at J to 2 bases, leaving 3 bases not matched to a gene. Supplemented by reference TRBV2 and TRBJ2-7, the full variable domain reads EPEVTQTPSHQVTQMGQEVILRCVPISNHLYFYWYRQILGQKVEFLVSFYNNEISEKSEIFDDQFSVERPDGSNFTLKIRSTKLEDSAMYFCASIAGVAYEQYFGPGTRLTVT.

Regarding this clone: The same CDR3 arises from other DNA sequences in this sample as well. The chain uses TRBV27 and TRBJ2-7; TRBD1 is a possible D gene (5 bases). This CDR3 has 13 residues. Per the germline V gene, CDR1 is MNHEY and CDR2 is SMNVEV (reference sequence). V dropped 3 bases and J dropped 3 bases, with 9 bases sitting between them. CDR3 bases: TGTGCCAGCAGTTTGGGGCTGAGCTACGAGCAGTACTTC. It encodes CASSLGLSYEQYF.

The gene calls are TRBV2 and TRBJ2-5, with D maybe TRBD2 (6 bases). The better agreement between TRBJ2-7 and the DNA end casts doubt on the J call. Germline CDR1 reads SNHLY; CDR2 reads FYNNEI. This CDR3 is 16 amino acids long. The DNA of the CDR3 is TGTGCCAGCAGTGTTGCGCGGGACCGGGAAATCTACGAGCAGTACTTC. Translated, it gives CASSVARDREIYEQYF.

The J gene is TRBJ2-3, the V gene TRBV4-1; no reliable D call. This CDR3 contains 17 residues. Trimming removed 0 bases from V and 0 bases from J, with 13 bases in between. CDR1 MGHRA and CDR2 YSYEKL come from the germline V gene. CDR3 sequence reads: CASSQDNPPSSTDTQYF. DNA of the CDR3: TGCGCCAGCAGCCAAGATAACCCCCCCTCCAGCACAGATACGCAGTATTTT.

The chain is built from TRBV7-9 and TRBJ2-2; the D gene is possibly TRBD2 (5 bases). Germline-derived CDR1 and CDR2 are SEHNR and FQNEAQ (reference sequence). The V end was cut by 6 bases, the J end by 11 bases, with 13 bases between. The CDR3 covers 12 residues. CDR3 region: CASRRDSGELFF. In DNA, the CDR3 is TGTGCCAGCAGACGGGATTCGGGTGAGCTGTTTTTT.

As DNA, the CDR3 is TGTGCCAGCAGTTGGACTAGCGCCGAGACCCAGTACTTC. Protein sequence: CASSWTSAETQYF. V is TRBV2 and J is TRBJ2-5; the match to TRBD2 covers 9 bases. Trimming took 5 bases from V and 5 from J; bases not matched to a gene: 3. CDR1 and CDR2 (germline): SNHLY, FYNNEI. CDR3 length: 13 residues. The full variable domain, in which reference TRBV2 and TRBJ2-5 provide the parts outside the CDR3, is EPEVTQTPSHQVTQMGQEVILRCVPISNHLYFYWYRQILGQKVEFLVSFYNNEISEKSEIFDDQFSVERPDGSNFTLKIRSTKLEDSAMYFCASSWTSAETQYFGPGTRLLVL.

The CDR3 DNA follows: TGTGCCAGCGATGGGGCGGCTAGCTACGAGCAGTACTTC. Its translation is CASDGAASYEQYF. The gene calls are TRBV2 and TRBJ2-7; weak D call: TRBD1 (5 bases). The CDR3 is 13 residues long. Germline-derived CDR1 and CDR2 are SNHLY and FYNNEI. V shed 8 bases and J shed 3 bases, with 14 bases lying between them.